Described below is a single T cell receptor (beta chain) sequence and its context. The antigen remains unidentified. PBMC samples from each donor numbered at least one pre-ART and at least two post-ART. These data belong to a study of long-term antiretroviral therapy in people with HIV. For the study at large: The 2015 immediate-ART recommendation came about a decade after the earliest samples. Study observations and caveats: Pre-ART expanded TRB clones stayed dominant throughout, though often decreasing after ART. Researchers lacked any data on ART adherence, viral resistance or therapy changes.

The CDR3 length is 14 residues. Trimming took off 4 bases at V and 0 bases at J, with 10 bases between the two ends. From germline, CDR1 is LGHNA and CDR2 YNFKEQ. Running of the v3.0 immunoSEQ assay took place at survey level. Clones were read by immunoSEQ multiplex PCR, and TCRdb kept only the in-frame ones, dropping some. Of 20,000 to 25,000 clones listed, 80% to 90% were seen once; the top ten hold 6.5% to 10%. The TCR originated in a man between 18 and 29 years old with HIV. Specimen: unsorted PBMCs, collected 0.2 years before starting antiretroviral therapy. V and J are TRBV4-2 and TRBJ2-7; D possibly corresponds to TRBD1 (6 bases). The CDR3 reads CASSPGTSSYEQYF. CDR3 sequence (DNA): TGTGCCAGCAGCCCCGGGACAAGCTCCTACGAGCAGTACTTC.